This T cell receptor beta chain was recorded in a study of Tregs in tolerant kidney transplant recipients. Assay: immunoSEQ multiplex PCR; the TCRdb copy retains only in-frame clones and omits some. The sample lists about 56,000 clones, around 82% seen once, with around 5.2% in the top ten. Germline V CDR1 and CDR2: ENHRY, SYGVKD. This CDR3 is built from 17 residues. Trimming stripped 0 bases from V and 4 bases from J, with 13 bases between. J is TRBJ2-6 and V is TRBV10-3; no reliable D call. Source material: CD4+ T cells from blood. The sequence derives from a human donor in good health. The CDR3 sequence is CAISESLIKTGANVLTF. The CDR3 nucleotides read TGTGCCATCAGTGAGTCGCTTATCAAGACCGGGGCCAACGTCCTGACTTTC.